The sequence of this TCR beta chain was determined in a study of control samples from healthy donors and cancer patients. With 5 bases removed from V and 2 bases from J, the gap between germline ends came to 11 bases. This CDR3 spans 14 amino acids. Germline V CDR1 and CDR2: SNHLY, FYNNEI. This clone was found a few times. The repertoire was sequenced with immunoSEQ multiplex PCR; TCRdb's copy has only in-frame clones and lacks some. Of roughly 100,000 clones in the sample, roughly 91% were seen once. This chain uses TRBV2 with TRBJ2-3, with D unclear. The specimen was PBMCs. The source of this sequence is a man between 60 and 75 years old with lung cancer. The DNA of the CDR3 is TGTGCCAGCAGTCGTGGCACTATCACAGATACGCAGTATTTT. Translated: CASSRGTITDTQYF.